The 30 T cell receptor beta chains below come from one sample, sequenced in a study of type 1 and type 2 diabetes patients. The PCR template was genomic DNA. The TCR beta CDR3 region was amplified using 30 forward and 13 reverse primers. TCRdb processed the multiplex PCR reads anew with MiXCR; each CDR3 protein has one entry. Here the sample spans under 300,000 distinct CDR3 sequences, more than 40% being singletons. The specimen was peripheral blood mononuclear cells (PBMCs). Every receptor here comes from a man between 18 and 29 years old with type 2 diabetes.

This rearrangement joins TRBV2 to TRBJ2-7; the D is unclear. The V end was cut by 6 bases, the J end by 7 bases, with 10 bases between. Per germline, CDR1 SNHLY and CDR2 FYNNEI. This CDR3 region has 11 residues. The CDR3 spells CASSHGPEQYF. CDR3 nucleotide sequence: TGTGCCAGCAGCCATGGTCCAGAGCAGTACTTC.

The chain is built from TRBV7-6 and TRBJ2-6; a weak D match, TRBD2 (5 bases). CDR3 length: 15 residues. The germline V and J ends were trimmed by 5 bases and 0 bases, with 8 bases remaining between them. Germline-derived CDR1 and CDR2 are SGHVS and FNYEAQ. The CDR3 protein is CASSHRDSGANVLTF. The CDR3, as DNA: TGTGCCAGCAGCCACCGGGACTCTGGGGCCAACGTCCTGACTTTC.

The chain is built from TRBV28 and TRBJ2-7; 11 bases agree with TRBD2. CDR3 size: 15 residues. Germline CDR1 reads MDHEN; CDR2 reads SYDVKM. V lost 4 bases to trimming and J lost 0 bases; unmatched junction nucleotides: 2. Here the CDR3 DNA reads TGTGCCAGCAGTTCAGGGACTAGCGGCTCCTACGAGCAGTACTTC. This sequence encodes CASSSGTSGSYEQYF.

The CDR3 sequence: CASSLPGGTASGYTF. The CDR3 DNA is TGTGCCAGCAGTTTACCTGGGGGGACGGCCTCTGGCTACACCTTC. This chain uses TRBV28 with TRBJ1-2; possible D gene TRBD1, 5 bases. V lost 2 bases and J 7 bases, leaving 17 bases between the germline ends. The CDR3 is 15 amino acids. Germline assignment: CDR1 MDHEN and CDR2 SYDVKM.

This clonotype has only a few counts. V is TRBV9 and J is TRBJ1-1, with D tentatively TRBD1 (5 bases). The CDR3 is made up of 13 amino acids. Trimming shortened V by 3 bases and J by 6 bases, and 12 bases separated the two germline ends. CDR1 and CDR2 from the germline V gene are SGDLS and YYNGEE. The CDR3 region is CASSAHTGPEAFF. CDR3 nucleotide sequence: TGTGCCAGCAGCGCACATACAGGACCTGAAGCTTTCTTT.

V is TRBV25-1 and J is TRBJ2-3, with 8 bases lining up with TRBD1. Germline-derived CDR1 and CDR2 are MGHDK and SYGVNS. This CDR3 spans 16 amino acids. V was clipped by 3 bases and J by 6 bases; unmatched bases: 11. The CDR3 loop reads CASSDRSPDRADTQYF. For the CDR3, the DNA is TGTGCCAGCAGTGACCGTTCCCCGGACAGGGCTGATACGCAGTATTTT.

This clonotype was picked up a small number of times. V gene TRBV19 combines with J gene TRBJ2-1; no definite D call. Germline V gives CDR1 LNHDA, CDR2 SQIVND (reference sequence). The CDR3 has 13 amino acids. V gave up 8 bases and J gave up 5 bases, with 13 bases separating them. DNA of the CDR3: TGTGCCAGTCGACCCCAGTTGGACAATGAGCAGTTCTTC. This encodes CASRPQLDNEQFF.

This clonotype came up a few times. The chain uses TRBV12-3 or TRBV12-4 and TRBJ2-7; D might be TRBD1 or TRBD2, each matching 5 bases. This CDR3 spans 13 amino acids. The ends were cut back, 5 bases at V and 5 bases at J, with 13 bases in the middle. The chain's CDR3 is CASSGGRANEQYF. The CDR3 nucleotides are TGTGCCAGCAGTGGGGGTCGGGCGAACGAGCAGTACTTC.

V and J are TRBV7-9 and TRBJ1-4; D not certain. Germline CDR1 SEHNR, CDR2 FQNEAQ (reference sequence). The CDR3 is made up of 14 amino acids. The V end lost 8 bases, the J end lost 4 bases, and 14 bases lay between the germline ends. The CDR3 nucleotides are TGTGCCAGCTCACGAACAAAGGGTAATGAAAAACTGTTTTTT. Protein product: CASSRTKGNEKLFF.

With regard to this clonotype: A read error may produce the germline difference seen at one junction end. The genes are TRBV12-3 or TRBV12-4 and TRBJ2-5; 9 bases line up with TRBD2. The CDR3 totals 14 residues. The CDR3: CASSVAGAGETQYF. CDR3 in DNA: TGTGCCAGCAGTGTAGCGGGAGCTGGAGAGACCCAGTACTTC.

The rearrangement uses TRBV7-2 and TRBJ1-2; 8 bases match TRBD1. The CDR3 runs to 16 residues. Germline V gives CDR1 SGHTA, CDR2 FQGNSA. The V gene end was trimmed by 1 base and the J gene end by 0 bases; junction bases not matched to a gene: 4. The CDR3 sequence: CASSLVGQGANYGYTF. The CDR3 DNA reads TGTGCCAGCAGCTTAGTCGGACAGGGAGCTAACTATGGCTACACCTTC. The full variable domain, in which reference TRBV7-2 and TRBJ1-2 provide the parts outside the CDR3, is GAGVSQSPSNKVTEKGKDVELRCDPISGHTALYWYRQSLGQGLEFLIYFQGNSAPDKSGLPSDRFSAERTGGSVSTLTIQRTQQEDSAVYLCASSLVGQGANYGYTFGSGTRLTVV.

The CDR3 DNA reads as TGTGCCAGCAGCTTAAAGTGGGGGACTGGGAACAATGAGCAGTTCTTC. Protein product: CASSLKWGTGNNEQFF. The chain links TRBV7-3 to TRBJ2-5; D possibly corresponds to TRBD2 (6 bases). The J call may be wrong; the DNA end is better matched by TRBJ2-1. From germline, CDR1 is SGHTA and CDR2 FQGTGA. CDR3 size: 16 residues.

This clonotype was seen at least ten times. J is TRBJ2-5 and V is TRBV25-1, with D perhaps being TRBD1 or TRBD2 (6 bases each). The V end was cut by 4 bases, the J end by 5 bases, with 14 bases between. The CDR3 has 14 residues. From germline, CDR1 is MGHDK and CDR2 SYGVNS. CDR3 nucleotides: TGTGCCAGCAGTGCCCTAACAGGGAGGGAGACCCAGTACTTC. Its translation is CASSALTGRETQYF.

As for this clonotype: A much larger clone lies one base from this, so it may be a read error. The chain has TRBV29-1 and TRBJ2-5; 9 bases fit TRBD2. CDR3 length: 15 amino acids. V shed 4 bases and J 6 bases; nucleotides not matched to a gene: 12. Germline V gene lookup returns CDR1 SQVTM and CDR2 ANQGSEA. CDR3 nucleotides: TGCAGCGTTGCTAGTGTAGCGGGAGCTAGGAAGACCCAGTACTTC. This encodes CSVASVAGARKTQYF. The full variable domain, its missing parts supplied by reference TRBV29-1 and TRBJ2-5, is SAVISQKPSRDICQRGTSLTIQCQVDSQVTMMFWYRQQPGQSLTLIATANQGSEATYESGFVIDKFPISRPNLTFSTLTVSNMSPEDSSIYLCSVASVAGARKTQYFGPGTRLLVL.

This chain uses TRBV19 with TRBJ2-7, with D tentatively TRBD2 (7 bases). The J call could be wrong; TRBJ2-5 is a better fit for the DNA end. This CDR3 has 12 amino acids. The germline V gene encodes CDR1 LNHDA and CDR2 SQIVND (reference sequence). The DNA for the CDR3 is TGTGCCAGTAGGGGGGGGGCAGAGACCCAGTACTTC. Translating it yields CASRGGAETQYF.

The genes are TRBV19 and TRBJ1-2, with D possibly being TRBD1 (6 bases). Germline V gives CDR1 LNHDA, CDR2 SQIVND (reference sequence). The V end was cut by 9 bases, the J end by 0 bases, with 23 bases between. The CDR3 consists of 17 residues. In nucleotides, the CDR3 is TGTGCCAGCAGTCCACCGGAACCAGGGACATCTAACTATGGCTACACCTTC. Translation: CASSPPEPGTSNYGYTF. The full variable domain, its missing parts supplied by reference TRBV19 and TRBJ1-2, is DGGITQSPKYLFRKEGQNVTLSCEQNLNHDAMYWYRQDPGQGLRLIYYSQIVNDFQKGDIAEGYSVSREKKESFPLTVTSAQKNPTAFYLCASSPPEPGTSNYGYTFGSGTRLTVV.

V usage is TRBV25-1 and J usage is TRBJ2-1, with 7 bases lining up with TRBD2. Germline CDR1 reads MGHDK; CDR2 reads SYGVNS. V lost 2 bases, J lost 2 bases, and 3 bases stayed unmatched. There are 15 residues in the CDR3. CDR3 DNA sequence: TGTGCCAGCAGTGAAGCGGGGGTACCCTACAATGAGCAGTTCTTC. Residues: CASSEAGVPYNEQFF. Variable domain in full (rest from reference TRBV25-1 and TRBJ2-1): EADIYQTPRYLVIGTGKKITLECSQTMGHDKMYWYQQDPGMELHLIHYSYGVNSTEKGDLSSESTVSRIRTEHFPLTLESARPSHTSQYLCASSEAGVPYNEQFFGPGTRLTVL.

This CDR3 is CASSPPRTSGSSLETQYF. As DNA, the CDR3 is TGTGCCAGTAGTCCCCCGAGGACTAGCGGGAGTTCTTTGGAGACCCAGTACTTC. The chain uses TRBV19 and TRBJ2-5; 13 positions match TRBD2. This CDR3 contains 18 residues. CDR1 and CDR2 (germline): LNHDA, SQIVND (reference sequence). J gave up 5 bases and V 5 bases, and 14 bases lay outside the gene matches.

CDR3 protein: CSVEDRRAGTGELFF. In DNA, the CDR3 is TGCAGCGTTGAAGATCGCAGGGCGGGAACCGGGGAGCTGTTTTTT. J is TRBJ2-2 and V is TRBV29-1, with D possibly being TRBD2 (6 bases). The ends were cut back, 0 bases at V and 5 bases at J, with 13 bases in the middle. Germline CDR1 SQVTM, CDR2 ANQGSEA. This CDR3 contains 15 residues.

This clonotype was recorded a few times. The gene calls are TRBV19 and TRBJ1-5; D is uncertain. Trimming cost V 6 bases and J 1 base, with 4 bases left between them. Per germline, CDR1 LNHDA and CDR2 SQIVND (reference sequence). This CDR3 is 12 amino acids long. The CDR3 DNA is TGTGCCAGTAGGATAAGCAATCAGCCCCAGCATTTT. Its protein is CASRISNQPQHF. Drawing the rest from reference TRBV19 and TRBJ1-5, the complete variable domain is DGGITQSPKYLFRKEGQNVTLSCEQNLNHDAMYWYRQDPGQGLRLIYYSQIVNDFQKGDIAEGYSVSREKKESFPLTVTSAQKNPTAFYLCASRISNQPQHFGDGTRLSIL.

J is TRBJ2-7 and V is TRBV28, with 13 bases lining up with TRBD2. The CDR3 consists of 15 residues. Trimming removed 6 bases from V and 6 bases from J; junction bases left unmatched: 8. Looked up from germline, CDR1 is MDHEN and CDR2 is SYDVKM. The CDR3 region has the DNA TGTGCCAGCAGACTTACTAGCGGGAGGGTCGGCGAGCAGTACTTC. Translated, it gives CASRLTSGRVGEQYF.

This clonotype was found a few times. The chain links TRBV19 to TRBJ2-5; 9 nucleotides line up with TRBD1. Germline CDR1 LNHDA, CDR2 SQIVND (reference sequence). Trimming at V came to 5 bases and at J to 2 bases, leaving 9 bases not matched to a gene. The CDR3 has 16 amino acids. The CDR3 reads CASSETGTGSQETQYF. In DNA form, the CDR3 reads TGTGCCAGTAGTGAGACCGGGACAGGGTCTCAAGAGACCCAGTACTTC.

This clonotype was seen more than once but under ten times. The chain recombines TRBV19 with TRBJ2-1; D might be TRBD2 (6 bases). Germline V gene sequence: CDR1 LNHDA, CDR2 SQIVND (reference sequence). The V end lost 8 bases, the J end lost 5 bases, and 19 bases lay between the germline ends. The CDR3 has 15 amino acids. CDR3 protein: CASSRERVGDNEQFF. The CDR3 DNA reads TGTGCCAGTTCCCGAGAGCGGGTGGGGGACAATGAGCAGTTCTTC. Full variable domain (outside the CDR3, taken from reference TRBV19 and TRBJ2-1): DGGITQSPKYLFRKEGQNVTLSCEQNLNHDAMYWYRQDPGQGLRLIYYSQIVNDFQKGDIAEGYSVSREKKESFPLTVTSAQKNPTAFYLCASSRERVGDNEQFFGPGTRLTVL.

The J gene is TRBJ2-5, the V gene TRBV28, with 8 bases aligning to TRBD1. Germline lookup yields CDR1 MDHEN and CDR2 SYDVKM. The CDR3 consists of 15 residues. V lost 3 bases to trimming and J lost 3 bases; unmatched junction nucleotides: 6. In DNA form, the CDR3 reads TGTGCCAGCAGTTTTCAGGGGGCGTCGGAAGAGACCCAGTACTTC. Translation: CASSFQGASEETQYF.

The chain recombines TRBV20-1 with TRBJ2-3; tentatively, D is TRBD2 (6 bases). The CDR3 consists of 12 residues. Trimming shortened V by 6 bases and J by 6 bases, and 13 bases separated the two germline ends. CDR1 DFQATT and CDR2 SNEGSKA come from the germline V gene (reference sequence). CDR3 sequence reads: CSAAGGGDTQYF. CDR3 nucleotide sequence: TGCAGTGCAGCGGGTGGAGGGGATACGCAGTATTTT.

CDR3 bases: TGTGCCAGCAGTCCCTCAATAGAATACTACAATGAGCAGTTCTTC. It translates to CASSPSIEYYNEQFF. The chain is built from TRBV6-5 and TRBJ2-1; D remains unclear. Germline lookup yields CDR1 MNHEY and CDR2 SVGAGI. V was trimmed by 5 bases and J by 3 bases, leaving 14 bases between them. CDR3 size: 15 residues.

The chain has TRBV19 and TRBJ1-4; the D gene is possibly TRBD1 (5 bases). Germline CDR1 and CDR2: LNHDA and SQIVND (reference sequence). This CDR3 has 13 amino acids. V was shortened by 6 bases and J by 7 bases, with 12 bases between the two germline ends. CDR3: CASSPRRGEKLFF. The DNA for the CDR3 is TGTGCCAGTAGCCCCCGGAGGGGTGAAAAACTGTTTTTT.

A word on this clonotype: This may be a read error: a much more frequent sequence differs by one nucleotide. The chain recombines TRBV2 with TRBJ1-6; 11 nucleotides align to TRBD1. CDR1 and CDR2 from the germline V gene are SNHLY and FYNNEI. The CDR3 consists of 17 residues. With V trimmed by 2 bases and J by 3 bases, 3 bases remained unmatched. The CDR3 sequence is CASSERDRGYYNSPLHF. In nucleotides, the CDR3 is TGTGCCAGCAGTGAAAGGGACAGGGGGTACTATAATTCACCCCTCCACTTT.

V and J are TRBV28 and TRBJ2-1; D remains ambiguous. CDR1 is MDHEN and CDR2 is SYDVKM in the germline V gene. Trimming left V 3 bases short and J 3 bases short, with 12 bases between. The CDR3 spans 15 residues. The CDR3 region has the DNA TGTGCCAGCAGTTTGGGCCAGTTTGGCTACAATGAGCAGTTCTTC. Translation gives CASSLGQFGYNEQFF.

The rearrangement uses TRBV18 and TRBJ2-5; TRBD2 matches at 8 bases. This CDR3 has 15 amino acids. Trimming cost V 0 bases and J 7 bases; bases outside gene matches: 7. Germline V gene sequence: CDR1 KGHSH, CDR2 LQKENI. CDR3 DNA sequence: TGTGCCAGCTCACCACCGGGGACTAGAGAAGGGACCCAGTACTTC. It yields the protein CASSPPGTREGTQYF. Looking up the rest from reference TRBV18 and TRBJ2-5 gives the full variable domain: NAGVMQNPRHLVRRRGQEARLRCSPMKGHSHVYWYRQLPEEGLKFMVYLQKENIIDESGMPKERFSAEFPKEGPSILRIQQVVRGDSAAYFCASSPPGTREGTQYFGPGTRLLVL.